Listed below are T cell receptor beta chains from one sample, sequenced in a study of OX40 agonist ivuxolimab in advanced cancers. This table comes from immunoSEQ multiplex PCR, and its TCRdb copy is limited to in-frame clones, with some not included. The data contain about 48,000 clones, about 81% of them singletons. The starting material was CD4+ or CD8+ T cells sorted from blood, obtained in a trial of the OX40 agonist ivuxolimab. Receptors were obtained from an adult with an advanced solid tumor such as melanoma, head and neck, liver or kidney cancer. The conserved cysteine and the conserved F or W are not part of the CDR3 here. Rows may omit the clone size; those that give it use once, few, many or a size class.

j_call cdr3_length v_call clone_size cdr3_aa
TRBJ1-1 13 TRBV6-5 . ASSLSGTGNTEAF
TRBJ2-1 15 TRBV5-6 few ASSLDSGMSSYNEQF
TRBJ2-1 13 TRBV19 . ASSIVGNTYNEQF
TRBJ2-5 10 TRBV9 . ASSGGGETQY
TRBJ2-7 12 TRBV21-1 few ASSPARGPYEQY
TRBJ1-2 12 TRBV7-9 . ASSTGTVNYGYT
TRBJ2-1 14 TRBV19 . ASSIMGLAAYNEQF
TRBJ2-4 13 TRBV7-9 . ASSSTLAGASIQY
TRBJ2-7 13 TRBV5-1 once ASSLGGTRFYEQY
TRBJ2-2 13 TRBV5-1 . ASSFRGSNTGELF
TRBJ2-5 13 TRBV14 . ASSPRGWGQETQY
TRBJ1-5 15 TRBV6-1 . ASSGGPGQGPDQPQH
TRBJ1-5 13 TRBV7-8 few ASSLGGEGAQPQH
TRBJ1-2 18 TRBV5-1 . ASSLNPGQGAGKTNYGYT
TRBJ1-4 13 TRBV27 . ASTSLGQSNEKLF
TRBJ2-5 10 TRBV29-1 . SVRDYQETQY
TRBJ2-1 11 TRBV7-9 few ASSSGLYNEQF
TRBJ2-1 12 TRBV11-2 . ASSWGYRDNEQF
TRBJ2-5 12 TRBV2 . ASSERTSMETQY
TRBJ2-7 9 TRBV2 . ASDRTYEQY
TRBJ2-6 18 TRBV5-1 . ASSLDGVGLSGSGANVLT
TRBJ2-5 11 TRBV28 medium-sized ASSPGFQETQY
TRBJ1-5 12 TRBV7-8 . ASSLRGTISPQH
TRBJ2-4 13 TRBV4-1 . ASRHTGDRENIQY
TRBJ2-6 13 TRBV9 . ASTTRGVGANVLT
TRBJ2-2 11 TRBV10-2 . ASSYQARGELF
TRBJ2-1 15 TRBV19 . ASSTGLAGGRYNEQF
TRBJ2-7 14 TRBV4-1 . ASSQVGASGNHEQY
TRBJ1-5 13 TRBV19 . ASSIMVGGGQPQH
TRBJ2-1 13 TRBV7-2 . ASSYGLAVYNEQF
TRBJ2-3 14 TRBV19 few ASRENRDFSTDTQY
TRBJ2-7 12 TRBV19 once ASSIGSDSYEQY
TRBJ1-2 13 TRBV11-2 . ASSLSGQARYGYT
TRBJ1-1 10 TRBV19 . ASRRGLTEAF
TRBJ2-7 13 TRBV7-2 . ASSLVGAASYEQY
TRBJ1-5 11 TRBV19 . ASSMQGREPQH
TRBJ2-4 17 TRBV12-5 . ASGATLAGGISAKNIQY
TRBJ1-6 12 TRBV7-9 . ASRETGANSPLH
TRBJ2-1 13 TRBV5-1 . ASRVGTSVNNEQF
TRBJ2-7 8 TRBV6-5 once ASSVYEQY
TRBJ2-1 14 TRBV30 once AWSAIGRLTYNEQF